This paragraph reports one TCR beta chain. Germline CDR1 and CDR2: LGHDT and YNNKEL (reference sequence). This CDR3 has 12 residues. Trimming took 4 bases from V and 8 from J, leaving 11 bases between them. When the RNA was reverse transcribed, random hexamers were used with an input of roughly 0.45 to 1 ug. TCRdb called the immunoSEQ multiplex PCR reads again in MiXCR, with one record for every CDR3 protein. The table lists 150,000 to 200,000 distinct CDR3 sequences, 90% to 95% of them singletons. The source of the sample is a study of CD8 T cells in Susac syndrome. The sequencing input was CD4+ T cells from PBMCs. This TCR came from a human donor in good health. This sequence joins TRBV3-1 and TRBJ1-1; D uncertain. The chain's CDR3 is CASSLTSVEAFF. CDR3 DNA: TGTGCCAGCAGCCTGACGTCGGTGGAAGCTTTCTTT.